These T cell receptor beta chains were read from a single sample in a study of identifying expanded T cells in peripheral blood. Some clones are missing from TCRdb's copy, which holds only in-frame ones; the method was immunoSEQ multiplex PCR. The sample consists of 130,000 or so clones, around 84% of them appearing once. Sequenced sample: blood. All receptors come from a person between 18 and 70 years old in good health. The CDR3 runs from the conserved cysteine through the conserved F or W. The D gene is left open where the match is weak. Rows give clone size only sometimes, using once, few, many, or a class for an expanded clone.

V,size,D,J,CDR3,DNA
TRBV7-9,NA,NA,TRBJ2-7,CASSPSYEQYF,TGTGCCAGCAGCCCCTCCTACGAGCAGTACTTC
TRBV13,NA,NA,TRBJ1-1,CASSYQGAKRNGAFF,TGTGCCAGCAGCTACCAGGGAGCGAAGAGAAATGGAGCTTTCTTT
TRBV5-8,NA,NA,TRBJ1-5,CASSLGQKVLQPQHF,TGTGCCAGCAGCTTGGGACAGAAGGTTTTGCAGCCCCAGCATTTT
TRBV18,NA,NA,TRBJ1-2,CASSPPSVGVYGYTF,TGTGCCAGCTCACCACCCTCGGTTGGAGTCTATGGCTACACCTTC
TRBV28,once,NA,TRBJ1-1,CASSLESTGTKRAFF,TGTGCCAGCAGTTTAGAGAGCACAGGGACCAAACGGGCTTTCTTT
TRBV7-7,NA,TRBD2,TRBJ2-5,CASSPSLGRGETQYF,TGTGCCAGCAGTCCTAGTTTGGGGAGGGGAGAGACCCAGTACTTC
TRBV14,NA,NA,TRBJ2-1,CASSQDGSYNEQFF,TGTGCCAGCAGCCAAGATGGGTCCTACAATGAGCAGTTCTTC
TRBV12-5,NA,NA,TRBJ1-4,CASGLPAEDEKLFF,TGTGCTAGTGGTTTGCCCGCGGAGGACGAAAAACTGTTTTTT
TRBV19,NA,NA,TRBJ2-7,CASSQGGTEYEQYF,TGTGCCAGTAGCCAAGGGGGGACAGAGTACGAGCAGTACTTC
TRBV11-2,NA,NA,TRBJ1-3,CASSPQPSGNTIYF,TGTGCCAGCAGCCCGCAACCCTCTGGAAACACCATATATTTT
TRBV6-5,NA,NA,TRBJ1-2,CASSYRDGRGYTF,TGTGCCAGCAGTTACAGGGACGGCCGTGGCTACACCTTC
TRBV12-5,NA,TRBD1,TRBJ1-5,CASGLGQGYTDQPQHF,TGTGCTAGTGGTTTGGGACAGGGATACACGGATCAGCCCCAGCATTTT
TRBV11-1,NA,NA,TRBJ2-7,CASSPDYAGTDAWEQYF,TGTGCCAGCAGCCCAGACTATGCCGGGACTGACGCGTGGGAGCAGTACTTC
TRBV5-5,NA,NA,TRBJ1-2,CASSFFLTRANNYGYTF,TGTGCCAGCAGCTTTTTTCTAACCAGGGCTAATAACTATGGCTACACCTTC
TRBV27,NA,NA,TRBJ1-2,CASRGTGTNYGYTF,TGTGCCAGCAGGGGGACCGGGACAAATTATGGCTACACCTTC
TRBV23-1,NA,NA,TRBJ1-2,CASSHRPGIGGYTF,TGCGCCAGCAGTCATCGCCCCGGGATTGGAGGCTACACCTTC
TRBV4-1,NA,TRBD2,TRBJ2-7,CASSQAFLPGGTLTEQYF,TGCGCCAGCAGCCAAGCCTTTTTGCCGGGGGGGACCCTTACAGAGCAGTACTTC
TRBV30,NA,TRBD1,TRBJ1-2,CAWSQRQGIDGYTF,TGTGCCTGGAGCCAAAGACAGGGGATCGATGGCTACACCTTC
TRBV2,NA,NA,TRBJ2-2,CASSGQKIRVNTGELFF,TGTGCCAGCAGTGGACAAAAAATAAGGGTCAACACCGGGGAGCTGTTTTTT
TRBV6-4,NA,NA,TRBJ2-1,CASSLHRGKPYNEQFF,TGTGCCAGCAGTCTCCATCGGGGAAAGCCATACAATGAGCAGTTCTTC
TRBV2,NA,NA,TRBJ1-1,CASSETGKAFF,TGTGCCAGCAGTGAGACAGGAAAAGCTTTCTTT
TRBV18,NA,NA,TRBJ1-1,CASSPRDTEAFF,TGTGCCAGCTCACCACGGGACACTGAAGCTTTCTTT
TRBV30,NA,NA,TRBJ1-2,CAWSSGSSYGYTF,TGTGCCTGGAGCTCCGGGTCTAGCTATGGCTACACCTTC
TRBV7-9,NA,NA,TRBJ1-6,CASSPGELSPLHF,TGTGCCAGCAGCCCCGGGGAGTTATCACCCCTCCACTTT
TRBV5-1,NA,NA,TRBJ2-7,CASSLGSSYEQYF,TGCGCCAGCAGCTTGGGTAGCTCCTACGAGCAGTACTTC
TRBV6-4,NA,NA,TRBJ2-1,CASSEGNNEQFF,TGTGCCAGCAGTGAGGGGAACAATGAGCAGTTCTTC
TRBV18,NA,TRBD1,TRBJ2-5,CASSPSTGNWETQYF,TGTGCCAGCTCACCGTCGACAGGGAATTGGGAGACCCAGTACTTC
TRBV12-5,NA,NA,TRBJ2-5,CASLLGGQETQYF,TGTGCTAGCCTTCTAGGGGGTCAAGAGACCCAGTACTTC
TRBV19,NA,NA,TRBJ1-3,CASTISWGAGGNTIYF,TGTGCCAGTACCATAAGCTGGGGGGCTGGTGGAAACACCATATATTTT
TRBV19,NA,TRBD1,TRBJ2-2,CASSLGGDGQGGFWELFF,TGTGCCAGTAGTTTAGGGGGCGACGGACAGGGCGGATTTTGGGAGCTGTTTTTT
TRBV11-2,NA,NA,TRBJ1-1,CASSFFPGGTEAFF,TGTGCCAGCAGCTTTTTTCCTGGAGGCACTGAAGCTTTCTTT
TRBV4-1,NA,NA,TRBJ2-1,CASSLRDYNEQFF,TGCGCCAGCAGCCTCAGGGATTACAATGAGCAGTTCTTC
TRBV30,NA,TRBD1,TRBJ1-5,CAWDRGGNQPQHF,TGTGCCTGGGACAGGGGTGGCAATCAGCCCCAGCATTTT
TRBV9,NA,NA,TRBJ1-3,CASSPKGNARGNTIYF,TGTGCCAGCAGCCCCAAAGGGAATGCAAGGGGAAACACCATATATTTT
TRBV9,NA,NA,TRBJ2-2,CASSVGAGNTGELFF,TGTGCCAGCAGCGTAGGGGCAGGGAACACCGGGGAGCTGTTTTTT
TRBV7-2,once,TRBD1,TRBJ1-5,CASSFRGATGGKQPQHF,TGTGCCAGCAGCTTCAGGGGGGCGACAGGGGGCAAGCAGCCCCAGCATTTT
TRBV25-1,few,NA,TRBJ1-2,CATSGSLGYTF,TGTGCCACCTCAGGCTCGTTGGGCTACACCTTC
TRBV27,NA,NA,TRBJ2-7,CASSFPRRGIYEQYF,TGTGCCAGCAGTTTCCCTCGAAGGGGAATCTACGAGCAGTACTTC
TRBV5-4,NA,NA,TRBJ1-6,CASSLATSGLFNSPLHF,TGTGCCAGCAGCTTAGCCACCTCGGGACTGTTTAATTCACCCCTCCACTTT
TRBV7-9,NA,NA,TRBJ2-1,CASSLVGNEQFF,TGTGCCAGCAGCTTAGTGGGGAATGAGCAGTTCTTC
TRBV7-2,NA,NA,TRBJ1-3,CASSREGVSGNTIYF,TGTGCCAGCAGTCGTGAAGGTGTCTCTGGAAACACCATATATTTT
TRBV30,NA,NA,TRBJ2-7,CAWNRGSYEQYF,TGTGCCTGGAACCGGGGTTCCTACGAGCAGTACTTC
TRBV25-1,many,NA,TRBJ1-1,CASPRGPAEAFF,TGTGCCAGTCCAAGGGGACCGGCTGAAGCTTTCTTT
TRBV7-8,NA,NA,TRBJ1-2,CASSLALARFYGYTF,TGTGCCAGCAGCTTAGCGTTAGCCCGGTTCTATGGCTACACCTTC
TRBV4-1,NA,NA,TRBJ2-3,CASSQGFGSALSTDTQYF,TGCGCCAGCAGCCAGGGGTTTGGGTCCGCACTATCCACAGATACGCAGTATTTT
TRBV5-1,NA,NA,TRBJ2-7,CASSKRGLQVVESRLEYEQYF,TGCGCCAGCAGCAAACGGGGGCTGCAGGTCGTGGAATCCCGTTTGGAATACGAGCAGTACTTC
TRBV20-1,NA,NA,TRBJ1-1,CRAKGGREAFF,TGCAGGGCTAAGGGGGGCAGGGAAGCTTTCTTT
TRBV7-2,NA,TRBD1,TRBJ1-1,CASSSYPMGTAQTDTEAFF,TGTGCCAGCAGCTCATACCCGATGGGGACAGCCCAAACGGACACTGAAGCTTTCTTT
TRBV7-2,NA,NA,TRBJ1-5,CASSLGSVQPQHF,TGTGCCAGCAGCTTAGGTTCCGTTCAGCCCCAGCATTTT
TRBV30,NA,NA,TRBJ1-2,CAWSVRGDYTF,TGTGCCTGGAGTGTACGTGGTGACTACACCTTC
TRBV2,NA,NA,TRBJ2-1,CASILQQAEQFF,TGTGCCAGCATCTTACAACAGGCGGAGCAGTTCTTC
TRBV7-2,few,NA,TRBJ2-1,CASSLVTGLWNEQFF,TGTGCCAGCAGCTTAGTTACCGGTCTTTGGAATGAGCAGTTCTTC
TRBV2,NA,NA,TRBJ1-5,CASTRGPNQPQHF,TGTGCCAGCACAAGGGGCCCCAATCAGCCCCAGCATTTT